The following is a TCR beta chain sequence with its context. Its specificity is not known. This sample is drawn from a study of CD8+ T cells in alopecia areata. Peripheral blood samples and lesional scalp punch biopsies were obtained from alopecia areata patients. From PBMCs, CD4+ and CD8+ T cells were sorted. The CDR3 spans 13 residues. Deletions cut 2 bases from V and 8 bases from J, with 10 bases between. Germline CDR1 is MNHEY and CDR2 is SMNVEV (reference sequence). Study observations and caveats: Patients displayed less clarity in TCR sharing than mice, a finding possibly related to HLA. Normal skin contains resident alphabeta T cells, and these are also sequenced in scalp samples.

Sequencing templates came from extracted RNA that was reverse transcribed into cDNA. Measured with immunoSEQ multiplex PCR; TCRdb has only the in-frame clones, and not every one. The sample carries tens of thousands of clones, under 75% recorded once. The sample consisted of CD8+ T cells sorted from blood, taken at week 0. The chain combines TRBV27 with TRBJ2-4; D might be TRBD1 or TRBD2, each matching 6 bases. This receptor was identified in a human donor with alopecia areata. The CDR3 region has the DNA TGTGCCAGCAGTTTAAAGGGGGAGGACATTCAGTACTTC. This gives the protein CASSLKGEDIQYF.